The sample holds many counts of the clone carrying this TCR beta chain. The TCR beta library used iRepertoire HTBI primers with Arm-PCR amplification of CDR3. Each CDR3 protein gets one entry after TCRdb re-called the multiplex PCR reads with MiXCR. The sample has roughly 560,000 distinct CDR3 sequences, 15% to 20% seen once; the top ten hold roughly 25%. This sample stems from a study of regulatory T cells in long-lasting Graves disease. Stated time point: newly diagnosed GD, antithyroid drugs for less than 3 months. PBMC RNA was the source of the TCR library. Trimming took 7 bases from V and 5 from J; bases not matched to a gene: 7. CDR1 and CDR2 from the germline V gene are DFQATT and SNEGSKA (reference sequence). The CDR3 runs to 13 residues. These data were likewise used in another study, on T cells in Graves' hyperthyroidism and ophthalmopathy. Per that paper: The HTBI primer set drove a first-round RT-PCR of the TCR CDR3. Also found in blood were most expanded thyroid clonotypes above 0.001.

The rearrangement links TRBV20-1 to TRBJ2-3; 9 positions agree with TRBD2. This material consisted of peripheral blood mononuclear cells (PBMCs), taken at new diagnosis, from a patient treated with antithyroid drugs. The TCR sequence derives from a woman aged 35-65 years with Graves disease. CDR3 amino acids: CSVQAGGQDTQYF. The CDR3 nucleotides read TGCAGTGTCCAGGCGGGGGGGCAAGATACGCAGTATTTT.